This TCR beta chain was retrieved from a study of blood T cells in healthy people across ages. Study results and limitations: Diversity was higher, and naive CD4+ cells more numerous, in long-lived donors than in aged donors. Not knowing donor CMV status may have confounded expanded clonotype changes.

Many counts were recorded for this clonotype. Its specificity is not known. Using a J-beta primer mix together with a sample-barcoded 5' primer, a second PCR was run for roughly 6 to 12 cycles. TCRdb independently ran MiXCR on the 5' RACE reads; one entry per CDR3 protein. The sample contains about 780,000 distinct CDR3 sequences, more than 35% of which appear only once. The sample was blood. The sequence derives from an elderly man in good health.

CDR3 sequence reads: CASSSASEQYF. The CDR3 DNA follows: TGTGCCAGCAGCTCTGCGTCCGAGCAGTACTTC. The genes are TRBV7-2 and TRBJ2-7; D uncertain. The germline V gene encodes CDR1 SGHTA and CDR2 FQGNSA. V dropped 4 bases and J dropped 6 bases, with 7 bases sitting between them. The CDR3 extends over 11 amino acids.